The 28 T cell receptor beta chains below come from one sample, sequenced in a study of blood T cell repertoires in COVID-19. Clones were read by immunoSEQ multiplex PCR, and TCRdb kept only the in-frame ones, dropping some. Of approximately 100,000 clones in the sample, more than 75% were seen once. Sequenced sample: peripheral blood. The receptors derive from a human donor in a cohort sampled during active COVID-19.

The rearrangement links TRBV19 to TRBJ1-5; D is perhaps TRBD1 (6 bases). Germline V gives CDR1 LNHDA, CDR2 SQIVND (reference sequence). The length of the CDR3 is 15 residues. Trimming took 6 bases from V and 4 from J, leaving 16 bases between them. Written as DNA, the CDR3 is TGTGCCAGTAGATCCTCAGTACAGGGAAATCAGCCCCAGCATTTT. Its protein product is CASRSSVQGNQPQHF.

The rearrangement links TRBV24-1 to TRBJ2-7, with a tentative D call TRBD2 (5 bases). Per the germline V gene, CDR1 is KGHDR and CDR2 is SFDVKD. With 5 bases removed from V and 3 bases from J, the gap between germline ends came to 10 bases. This CDR3 has 13 amino acids. The CDR3 protein is CATSVPGSYEQYF. CDR3 coding DNA: TGTGCCACCAGTGTTCCGGGGAGCTACGAGCAGTACTTC.

The V and J genes are TRBV3-1 (or the pseudogene TRBV3-2) and TRBJ1-1; D is perhaps TRBD1 (6 bases). This CDR3 is 15 amino acids long. Per the germline V gene, CDR1 is LGHDT and CDR2 is YNNKEL (reference sequence). V lost 5 bases, J lost 8 bases, and 21 bases lay in between. CDR3 sequence: CASSNRQEANKEAFF. CDR3 bases: TGTGCCAGCAGCAATCGACAGGAAGCTAATAAAGAAGCTTTCTTT.

This chain uses TRBV6-2 or TRBV6-3 with TRBJ1-5; tentative D call: TRBD1 (5 bases). The CDR3 consists of 15 residues. The germline CDR1 and CDR2 sequences are MNHEY and SVGEGT. Trimming took off 0 bases at V and 1 base at J, with 7 bases between the two ends. The DNA of the CDR3 is TGTGCCAGCAGTTACTCGGGGCTAAGCAATCAGCCCCAGCATTTT. Translation gives CASSYSGLSNQPQHF.

The chain combines TRBV2 with TRBJ2-1; 8 nucleotides agree with TRBD1. CDR3 length: 15 residues. From germline, CDR1 is SNHLY and CDR2 FYNNEI. J gave up 3 bases and V 2 bases, and 3 bases lay outside the gene matches. In DNA, the CDR3 is TGTGCCAGCAGTGAAATGGGACAGGTCTACAATGAGCAGTTCTTC. This translates into CASSEMGQVYNEQFF.

This clone appeared once. CDR3 in amino acids: CASSHLAGGTDTQYF. The CDR3 DNA reads TGCGCCAGCAGCCACCTAGCGGGAGGGACAGATACGCAGTATTTT. The chain carries TRBV4-1 and TRBJ2-3, with 12 bases fitting TRBD2. The germline CDR1 and CDR2 sequences are MGHRA and YSYEKL. V was pared by 3 bases and J by 3 bases, with 1 base of the junction left unmatched. The CDR3 loop spans 15 amino acids.

The chain uses TRBV10-3 and TRBJ2-1; D gene uncertain. V lost 2 bases, J lost 5 bases, and 13 bases lay in between. The CDR3 is 15 residues long. Germline-derived CDR1 and CDR2 are ENHRY and SYGVKD. The CDR3 DNA follows: TGTGCCATCAGTGAGAGAATAATAGAAAACAATGAGCAGTTCTTC. This codes for CAISERIIENNEQFF.

A single count supports this clone. This rearrangement joins TRBV6-1 to TRBJ2-5; a possible D gene is TRBD2 (5 bases). Trimming pared 0 bases from V and 7 bases from J, leaving 21 bases between. The CDR3 length is 17 residues. Germline V gene sequence: CDR1 MNHNS, CDR2 SASEGT. CDR3: CASSEALNVDLAWTQYF. Here the CDR3 DNA reads TGTGCCAGCAGTGAAGCGCTCAACGTGGACTTGGCTTGGACCCAGTACTTC.

The CDR3 region has the DNA TGTGCCAGCAGCCAAAGCAGGGGATCCACTGAAGCTTTCTTT. Amino acids: CASSQSRGSTEAFF. J is TRBJ1-1 and V is TRBV7-8, with TRBD1 as a possible D gene (6 bases). The CDR3 has 14 amino acids. The V and J ends lost 5 bases and 4 bases respectively, with 14 bases between them. Germline V gives CDR1 SGHVS, CDR2 FQNEAQ.

This chain links TRBV7-8 with TRBJ2-2; TRBD2 is a possible D gene (6 bases). Germline loops: CDR1 SGHVS, CDR2 FQNEAQ. This CDR3 is built from 15 residues. V was cut by 1 base and J by 2 bases, with 8 bases left in between. CDR3 amino acids: CASSLGGANTGELFF. CDR3 coding DNA: TGTGCCAGCAGCTTAGGCGGGGCCAACACCGGGGAGCTGTTTTTT.

V usage is TRBV9 and J usage is TRBJ2-3, with unresolved D. The V end lost 0 bases, the J end lost 6 bases, and 11 bases lay between the germline ends. CDR3 length equals 14 residues. CDR1 SGDLS and CDR2 YYNGEE come from the germline V gene. CDR3 amino acids: CASSVDLGGDTQYF. In DNA, the CDR3 is TGTGCCAGCAGCGTAGATCTAGGCGGCGATACGCAGTATTTT.

The genes are TRBV25-1 and TRBJ2-2; the D is unclear. The CDR3 extends over 17 amino acids. Trimming removed 4 bases at V and 0 bases at J, with 15 bases between. Germline V lookup: CDR1 MGHDK, CDR2 SYGVNS. The CDR3 DNA follows: TGTGCCAGCAGTGGGCCCTTTATTATTCCGAACACCGGGGAGCTGTTTTTT. It yields the protein CASSGPFIIPNTGELFF. The full variable domain, with the rest looked up from reference TRBV25-1 and TRBJ2-2, is EADIYQTPRYLVIGTGKKITLECSQTMGHDKMYWYQQDPGMELHLIHYSYGVNSTEKGDLSSESTVSRIRTEHFPLTLESARPSHTSQYLCASSGPFIIPNTGELFFGEGSRLTVL.

This clone was counted a single time. V is TRBV7-8 and J is TRBJ2-3; 10 bases are shared with TRBD1. The CDR3 is 16 amino acids. Germline V CDR1 and CDR2: SGHVS, FQNEAQ. Trimming removed 0 bases from V and 2 bases from J; junction bases left unmatched: 2. CDR3 amino acids: CASSLAGTGDTDTQYF. The DNA for the CDR3 is TGTGCCAGCAGCTTAGCGGGGACAGGGGACACAGATACGCAGTATTTT. The full variable domain, completed using reference TRBV7-8 and TRBJ2-3, is GAGVSQSPRYKVAKRGQDVALRCDPISGHVSLFWYQQALGQGPEFLTYFQNEAQLDKSGLPSDRFFAERPEGSVSTLKIQRTQQEDSAVYLCASSLAGTGDTDTQYFGPGTRLTVL.

This rearrangement joins TRBV18 to TRBJ1-2, with D possibly being TRBD1 (5 bases). The germline V gene has CDR1 KGHSH and CDR2 LQKENI. Trimming cost V 3 bases and J 8 bases, with 19 bases left between them. The CDR3 has 15 amino acids. The DNA for the CDR3 is TGTGCCAGCTCACCGGAGGGGAGGGGTGAATACGGCTACACCTTC. It is translated as CASSPEGRGEYGYTF.

This clone has a single count. This sequence joins TRBV28 and TRBJ1-2, with TRBD1 as a possible D gene (5 bases). The CDR3 is 13 amino acids. CDR1 is MDHEN, CDR2 SYDVKM, per germline. V was pared by 6 bases and J by 8 bases, with 16 bases between. CDR3 loop: CASSLAGQPGYTF. The CDR3 bases are TGTGCCAGCAGCCTGGCAGGGCAACCCGGCTACACCTTC.

The chain recombines TRBV29-1 with TRBJ2-7; 10 bases align to TRBD1. CDR1 is SQVTM and CDR2 is ANQGSEA in the germline V gene. The V segment lost 5 bases and the J segment 5 bases; nucleotides outside the gene matches: 3. The CDR3 loop spans 12 amino acids. The CDR3 region is CSVTGQGDEQYF. As DNA, the CDR3 is TGCAGCGTTACAGGACAGGGGGACGAGCAGTACTTC.

J is TRBJ2-7 and V is TRBV24-1, with D possibly being TRBD2 (5 bases). Germline lookup yields CDR1 KGHDR and CDR2 SFDVKD. Trimming left V 5 bases short and J 5 bases short, with 12 bases between. This CDR3 is 13 amino acids long. The CDR3 sequence: CATSGPGFNEQYF. The CDR3 region has the DNA TGTGCCACCAGTGGTCCGGGATTCAACGAGCAGTACTTC.

The chain joins TRBV20-1 to TRBJ2-7; 9 bases are shared with TRBD1. The J segment lost 6 bases and the V segment lost 3 bases, leaving 9 bases of the junction unmatched. The CDR3 spans 14 residues. CDR1 is DFQATT, CDR2 SNEGSKA, per germline (reference sequence). The CDR3 is CSASGGQGRSEQYF. The CDR3 coding sequence is TGCAGTGCTAGTGGGGGACAGGGAAGATCCGAGCAGTACTTC.

This clone was seen only a few times. The rearrangement links TRBV9 to TRBJ2-1, with D maybe TRBD2 (7 bases). The length of the CDR3 is 16 residues. Per germline, CDR1 SGDLS and CDR2 YYNGEE. The V and J ends lost 0 bases and 7 bases respectively, with 17 bases between them. The CDR3 DNA follows: TGTGCCAGCAGCGTAGGGCGGGGGCCCTTATGGAATGAGCAGTTCTTC. It specifies CASSVGRGPLWNEQFF.

This clone is a singleton in its sample. The rearrangement joins TRBV7-9 to TRBJ1-1; maybe TRBD1 (5 bases). V gave up 10 bases and J gave up 5 bases, with 11 bases separating them. Germline V gene data show CDR1 as SEHNR and CDR2 as FQNEAQ (reference sequence). There are 11 residues in the CDR3. The chain's CDR3 is CATLGATEAFF. The DNA for the CDR3 is TGTGCCACCCTAGGGGCGACTGAAGCTTTCTTT.

The chain combines TRBV10-3 with TRBJ2-3; 10 bases agree with TRBD1. Per the germline V gene, CDR1 is ENHRY and CDR2 is SYGVKD. The CDR3 sequence is 15 residues long. Losses at the gene ends were 6 bases for V and 3 bases for J; bases not matched to a gene: 6. The CDR3 DNA sequence: TGTGCCATCAGGGGACAGGGGAAGAGTACAGATACGCAGTATTTT. Residues: CAIRGQGKSTDTQYF.

The chain links TRBV2 to TRBJ1-5; a possible D gene is TRBD1 (6 bases). The V end lost 5 bases, the J end lost 6 bases, and 20 bases lay between the germline ends. From germline, CDR1 is SNHLY and CDR2 FYNNEI. This CDR3 comprises 16 residues. The CDR3, as DNA: TGTGCCAGCAGTTCCGGGGGGCTAGTAGTTAGTCAGCCCCAGCATTTT. The encoded protein is CASSSGGLVVSQPQHF.

The chain recombines TRBV5-6 with TRBJ1-5; perhaps TRBD1 as D (5 bases). From germline, CDR1 is SGHDT and CDR2 YYEEEE. Trimming left V 4 bases short and J 5 bases short, with 16 bases between. This CDR3 is 15 amino acids long. CDR3 residues: CASSREGFGDQPQHF. The CDR3 coding sequence is TGTGCCAGCAGCAGGGAGGGGTTTGGGGATCAGCCCCAGCATTTT.

The chain combines TRBV6-1 with TRBJ2-7; maybe TRBD1 (5 bases). The CDR3 extends over 13 amino acids. Trimming cost V 3 bases and J 7 bases, with 13 bases left between them. Germline V gives CDR1 MNHNS, CDR2 SASEGT. The CDR3 DNA is TGTGCCAGCAGTGATACAGGATTAGAGGAGCAGTACTTC. As protein: CASSDTGLEEQYF.

The chain uses TRBV6-6 and TRBJ1-1; D possibly corresponds to TRBD1 (6 bases). The length of the CDR3 is 13 residues. Trimming shortened V by 6 bases and J by 1 base, and 9 bases separated the two germline ends. Germline V CDR1 and CDR2: MNHNY, SVGAGI (reference sequence). CDR3 coding DNA: TGTGCCAGCAGCAACAGGGAGAACACTGAAGCTTTCTTT. Encoded protein: CASSNRENTEAFF.

The J gene is TRBJ2-1, the V gene TRBV13, with 11 bases fitting TRBD2. Germline CDR1 and CDR2: PRHDT and FYEKMQ (reference sequence). The CDR3 covers 13 residues. The V and J ends lost 6 bases and 13 bases, in that order; junction bases with no gene match: 8. The CDR3 sequence: CASRLLLAGVQFF. CDR3 sequence (DNA): TGTGCCAGCAGATTATTACTAGCGGGGGTACAGTTCTTC.

The chain joins TRBV2 to TRBJ2-1; D gene uncertain. Germline values: CDR1 SNHLY, CDR2 FYNNEI. With 4 bases removed from V and 10 bases from J, the gap between germline ends came to 5 bases. This CDR3 has 10 amino acids. This CDR3 reads CASSGPEQFF. The CDR3 DNA follows: TGTGCCAGCAGTGGGCCGGAGCAGTTCTTC.

The rearrangement uses TRBV28 and TRBJ1-5; D possibly corresponds to TRBD1 (6 bases). Germline V gene data show CDR1 as MDHEN and CDR2 as SYDVKM. Trimming removed 6 bases at V and 3 bases at J, with 12 bases between. CDR3 length: 14 residues. As DNA, the CDR3 is TGTGCCAGCAGGGTACAGGGTTCCAATCAGCCCCAGCATTTT. This sequence encodes CASRVQGSNQPQHF.